This T cell receptor (beta chain) was retrieved from a study of T cells in women clearing cervical HPV infection. Study in general: Blood came at first lesion visit for cases, post-clearance for controls.

This table comes from immunoSEQ multiplex PCR, and its TCRdb copy is limited to in-frame clones, with some not included. The sample table includes about 39,000 clones. The V gene end was trimmed by 7 bases and the J gene end by 6 bases; junction bases not matched to a gene: 15. The CDR3 has 16 residues. Germline values: CDR1 SGHTA, CDR2 FQGTGA. With respect to this clone: The CDR3 extends 3 residues past the end of the read, so its final part is completed from the germline J gene.

The sequence was obtained from a woman aged 18 to 75 with a cervical HPV16 infection that either progressed to CIN3+ or cleared (not recorded which). This chain connects TRBV7-3 to TRBJ2-3; 8 nucleotides align to TRBD2. What was sequenced was blood buffy coat. CDR3 bases read: TGTGCCAGCATCGCCTGGCGGGGGGTAAACGCGGATACG. Translated: CASIAWRGVNADT. The entire CDR3 reads CASIAWRGVNADTQYF. Drawing the rest from reference TRBV7-3 and TRBJ2-3, the complete variable domain is GAGVSQTPSNKVTEKGKYVELRCDPISGHTALYWYRQSLGQGPEFLIYFQGTGAADDSGLPNDRFFAVRPEGSVSTLKIQRTERGDSAVYLCASIAWRGVNADTQYFGPGTRLTVL.